These T cell receptor beta chains were read from a single sample in a study of blood T cell repertoires in COVID-19. Repertoires were generated with immunoSEQ multiplex PCR, while TCRdb's copy carries only in-frame clones and drops some. The sample consists of roughly 280,000 clones, around 86% of them appearing once. The sample comprised peripheral blood. These receptors were taken from a man younger than 35 with active or convalescent COVID-19. CDR3s include the opening cysteine and the closing phenylalanine or tryptophan. The order of the fields is V gene, D gene, J gene, clone size, CDR3 length, CDR3 DNA, CDR3 protein. The D gene is left open where the match is weak. Size values are once, few and many counts, or a class for expanded clones, and some rows have none.

v_gene: TRBV10-3
d_gene: -
j_gene: TRBJ2-7
abundance: -
len: 14
CDR3nt: TGTGCCATCAGTGAGTCGCCAGGTACCTACGAGCAGTACTTC
CDR3aa: CAISESPGTYEQYF

v_gene: TRBV5-1
d_gene: -
j_gene: TRBJ1-5
abundance: -
len: 16
CDR3nt: TGCGCCAGCAGCTTGGCCCCAGGGATTGATGGGCAGCCCCAGCATTTT
CDR3aa: CASSLAPGIDGQPQHF

v_gene: TRBV5-1
d_gene: TRBD2
j_gene: TRBJ2-7
abundance: -
len: 18
CDR3nt: TGCGCCAGCAGCTTGAAACTAGCGGGGGGAATAGTATCCTACGAGCAGTACTTC
CDR3aa: CASSLKLAGGIVSYEQYF

v_gene: TRBV6-5
d_gene: TRBD2
j_gene: TRBJ2-7
abundance: -
len: 15
CDR3nt: TGTGCCAGCAGACGGGGGACTAGGAGGCTCGACGAGCAGTACTTC
CDR3aa: CASRRGTRRLDEQYF

v_gene: TRBV28
d_gene: TRBD1
j_gene: TRBJ1-6
abundance: few
len: 16
CDR3nt: TGTGCCAGCAGTTTATCACAGGGGAGGATTAATTCACCCCTCCACTTT
CDR3aa: CASSLSQGRINSPLHF

v_gene: TRBV10-3
d_gene: TRBD1
j_gene: TRBJ2-1
abundance: -
len: 13
CDR3nt: TGTGCCATCAGCCGGGACAGCTACAATGAGCAGTTCTTC
CDR3aa: CAISRDSYNEQFF

v_gene: TRBV5-1
d_gene: -
j_gene: TRBJ1-1
abundance: -
len: 13
CDR3nt: TGCGCCAGCAGCTTGTGGTTGCAGGCTGAAGCTTTCTTT
CDR3aa: CASSLWLQAEAFF

v_gene: TRBV6-5
d_gene: TRBD1
j_gene: TRBJ1-2
abundance: once
len: 13
CDR3nt: TGTGCCAGCTGGACAGGGCTCGCCTATGGCTACACCTTC
CDR3aa: CASWTGLAYGYTF

v_gene: TRBV14
d_gene: -
j_gene: TRBJ2-7
abundance: -
len: 12
CDR3nt: TGTGCCAGCGCACAGGGCCCCTACGAGCAGTACTTC
CDR3aa: CASAQGPYEQYF

v_gene: TRBV12-3/TRBV12-4
d_gene: TRBD1
j_gene: TRBJ1-1
abundance: -
len: 13
CDR3nt: TGTGCCAGCAGTCTAACAGGGGACACTGAAGCTTTCTTT
CDR3aa: CASSLTGDTEAFF

v_gene: TRBV28
d_gene: -
j_gene: TRBJ1-2
abundance: few
len: 12
CDR3nt: TGTGCCAGCAGTTTCTCTGGGGCAGGCTACACCTTC
CDR3aa: CASSFSGAGYTF

v_gene: TRBV7-2
d_gene: -
j_gene: TRBJ2-3
abundance: -
len: 15
CDR3nt: TGTGCCAGCAGCTTATCAGGGGTCCCCACAGATACGCAGTATTTT
CDR3aa: CASSLSGVPTDTQYF

v_gene: TRBV6-5
d_gene: -
j_gene: TRBJ1-1
abundance: once
len: 13
CDR3nt: TGTGCCAGCAGCCCGCGGGCGAACACTGAAGCTTTCTTT
CDR3aa: CASSPRANTEAFF

v_gene: TRBV24-1
d_gene: -
j_gene: TRBJ2-3
abundance: -
len: 16
CDR3nt: TGTGCCACCAGTGATTTGGTGGGGGGAACCGCAGATACGCAGTATTTT
CDR3aa: CATSDLVGGTADTQYF

v_gene: TRBV28
d_gene: -
j_gene: TRBJ1-1
abundance: -
len: 14
CDR3nt: TGTGCCAGCAGTTTTACTACAGGGAACACTGAAGCTTTCTTT
CDR3aa: CASSFTTGNTEAFF

v_gene: TRBV5-1
d_gene: TRBD2
j_gene: TRBJ2-3
abundance: -
len: 21
CDR3nt: TGCGCCAGCAGCATGCCTCCGGGGCTAGCGGGAGGGCCTGGGGGCACAGATACGCAGTATTTT
CDR3aa: CASSMPPGLAGGPGGTDTQYF

v_gene: TRBV16
d_gene: TRBD1
j_gene: TRBJ2-7
abundance: -
len: 13
CDR3nt: TGTGCCAGCAGCCTGGACAGGGTGGACGAGCAGTACTTC
CDR3aa: CASSLDRVDEQYF

v_gene: TRBV9
d_gene: TRBD2
j_gene: TRBJ2-7
abundance: -
len: 15
CDR3nt: TGTGCCAGCAGCGTAGGCGGGGGGAATACCTACGAGCAGTACTTC
CDR3aa: CASSVGGGNTYEQYF

v_gene: TRBV5-6
d_gene: -
j_gene: TRBJ1-3
abundance: -
len: 16
CDR3nt: TGTGCCAGCAGCTTGGTTTCTATAGGGGTCGGAAACACCATATATTTT
CDR3aa: CASSLVSIGVGNTIYF

v_gene: TRBV3-1/TRBV3-2
d_gene: TRBD1
j_gene: TRBJ1-2
abundance: few
len: 13
CDR3nt: TGTGCCAGCAGCCAAGGACAGGGATATGGCTACACCTTC
CDR3aa: CASSQGQGYGYTF

v_gene: TRBV10-3
d_gene: TRBD1
j_gene: TRBJ1-2
abundance: -
len: 17
CDR3nt: TGTGCCATCAGTCGGTCCCGAGATAGCAGGGGGCTGAGTGGCTACACCTTC
CDR3aa: CAISRSRDSRGLSGYTF

v_gene: TRBV5-6
d_gene: -
j_gene: TRBJ1-2
abundance: once
len: 13
CDR3nt: TGTGCCAGCAGCTTCAGGCGCCCGCCAGACTACACCTTC
CDR3aa: CASSFRRPPDYTF

v_gene: TRBV6-5
d_gene: TRBD1
j_gene: TRBJ1-2
abundance: -
len: 13
CDR3nt: TGTGCCAGCAGCCGGACAGGGGGATATGGCTACACCTTC
CDR3aa: CASSRTGGYGYTF

v_gene: TRBV4-3
d_gene: -
j_gene: TRBJ1-1
abundance: -
len: 14
CDR3nt: TGCGCCAGCAGCCTAGACAGTAGAGGCACTGAAGCTTTCTTT
CDR3aa: CASSLDSRGTEAFF

v_gene: TRBV6-1
d_gene: TRBD1
j_gene: TRBJ1-1
abundance: -
len: 14
CDR3nt: TGTGCCAGCAGTGAGGGACAGGGAGTGACTGAAGCTTTCTTT
CDR3aa: CASSEGQGVTEAFF

v_gene: TRBV6-5
d_gene: TRBD1
j_gene: TRBJ2-5
abundance: once
len: 15
CDR3nt: TGTGCCAGCAGTTACTCTTCTGGGACAGCCGGGACCCAGTACTTC
CDR3aa: CASSYSSGTAGTQYF

v_gene: TRBV24-1
d_gene: -
j_gene: TRBJ2-3
abundance: -
len: 14
CDR3nt: TGTGCCACCAGTGATCCCCGGAGCACAGATACGCAGTATTTT
CDR3aa: CATSDPRSTDTQYF